This T cell receptor (beta chain) was sequenced in a study of spatial heterogeneity in lung cancer. Germline assignment: CDR1 SGHAT and CDR2 FQNNGV. CDR3 length equals 11 residues. Trimming removed 7 bases from V and 3 bases from J, with 6 bases in between. This clonotype is medium-sized (0.01 to 0.1%) within its sample. Documented time point: sample taken at primary tumor resection. Whole RNA came from tumor, nontumor lung or frozen PBMC and was sequenced without being sorted. Samples were obtained from 70 or so donors, all untreated early-stage non-small cell lung cancer patients. Unique molecular identifiers tagged every individual TCR cDNA molecule. MiXCR, applied by TCRdb to the 5' RACE reads, yields one record per CDR3 protein. The data show 3,600 or so distinct CDR3 sequences, with 5.5% to 8% seen just once and around 20% held by the top ten.

The clonotype comes from a male donor with early-stage non-small cell lung cancer. Sequencing used normal lung tissue next to the tumor, obtained at surgery. The chain joins TRBV11-2 to TRBJ2-5, with no clear D. In DNA form, the CDR3 reads TGTGCCAGCAAAATAGAAGAGACCCAGTACTTC. Protein sequence: CASKIEETQYF.